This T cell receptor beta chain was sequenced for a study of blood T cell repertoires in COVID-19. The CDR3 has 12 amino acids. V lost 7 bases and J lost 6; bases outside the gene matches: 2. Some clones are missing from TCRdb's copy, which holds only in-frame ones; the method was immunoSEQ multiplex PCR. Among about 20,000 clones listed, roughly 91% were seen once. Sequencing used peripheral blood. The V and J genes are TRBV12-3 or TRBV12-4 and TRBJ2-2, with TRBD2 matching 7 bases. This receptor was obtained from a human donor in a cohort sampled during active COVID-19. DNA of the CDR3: TGTGCCAGCACCCGGGGGGCCGGGGAGCTGTTTTTT. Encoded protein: CASTRGAGELFF.